Each of the 18 T cell receptor beta chains below was sequenced from the same sample in a study of early stage breast cancer tumors. Generated by immunoSEQ multiplex PCR, the TCRdb table keeps only in-frame clones and is missing some. The sample yields tens of thousands of clones, roughly four fifths seen once. The sample was blood. These TCRs come from a person aged 40-50 years with breast cancer.

V and J are TRBV11-3 and TRBJ2-5; TRBD2 matches 8 bases. Germline V gives CDR1 SGHNT, CDR2 YENEEA. This CDR3 region has 14 residues. Losses at the gene ends were 5 bases for V and 5 bases for J; bases not matched to a gene: 7. CDR3 loop: CASSHNGGAETQYF. For the CDR3, the DNA is TGTGCCAGCAGCCACAACGGGGGGGCGGAGACCCAGTACTTC.

This clone came up once. The rearrangement uses TRBV4-3 and TRBJ2-5, with D tentatively TRBD1 or TRBD2 (6 bases each). The V end was cut by 0 bases, the J end by 7 bases, with 12 bases between. The CDR3 loop spans 14 amino acids. Germline V CDR1 and CDR2: LGHNA, YSLEER. As DNA, the CDR3 is TGCGCCAGCAGCCAAGAGGCAGGGGAGGTGACCCAGTACTTC. It specifies CASSQEAGEVTQYF.

In its sample, this clone is medium-sized. This chain links TRBV7-2 with TRBJ1-2; D ambiguous. V was shortened by 0 bases and J by 8 bases, with 16 bases between the two germline ends. This CDR3 is built from 15 residues. CDR1 and CDR2 (germline): SGHTA, FQGNSA. Here the CDR3 reads CASSLARRQTSGYTF. In nucleotides, the CDR3 is TGTGCCAGCAGCTTAGCACGACGGCAGACTTCCGGCTACACCTTC.

The chain carries TRBV6-6 and TRBJ2-1; 11 bases map to TRBD2. This CDR3 region has 15 residues. Per germline, CDR1 MNHNY and CDR2 SVGAGI (reference sequence). With 7 bases clipped from V and 7 bases from J, the junction kept 9 bases outside the gene matches. CDR3 in DNA: TGTGCCAGCACAACCTCAACTAGCGGGAGAAATGAGCAGTTCTTC. Translating gives CASTTSTSGRNEQFF.

The V call is TRBV28, the J call TRBJ2-2, with D uncertain. CDR1 is MDHEN, CDR2 SYDVKM, per germline. V shed 1 base and J shed 1 base, with 10 bases lying between them. The CDR3 length is 16 residues. The CDR3 DNA reads as TGTGCCAGCAGTTTATATGGGATCGAGAACACCGGGGAGCTGTTTTTT. Protein: CASSLYGIENTGELFF.

The rearrangement joins TRBV19 to TRBJ2-7; 7 bases align to TRBD1. The CDR3 sequence is 16 residues long. From germline, CDR1 is LNHDA and CDR2 SQIVND (reference sequence). Trimming took 3 bases from V and 4 from J; bases not matched to a gene: 12. Here the CDR3 reads CASSIGTAKKAYEQYF. The CDR3 DNA follows: TGTGCCAGTAGTATCGGGACAGCAAAAAAGGCATACGAGCAGTACTTC.

This clone was found a few times. V usage is TRBV28 and J usage is TRBJ1-3; D is ambiguous. This CDR3 has 14 amino acids. Germline V gene data show CDR1 as MDHEN and CDR2 as SYDVKM. The V and J ends lost 10 bases and 3 bases respectively, with 16 bases between them. CDR3 in DNA: TGTGCCACCCCCCCTGGCAGTGGTGGAAACACCATATATTTT. The encoded protein is CATPPGSGGNTIYF.

The rearrangement joins TRBV7-3 to TRBJ2-5, with 8 bases aligning to TRBD1. Per germline, CDR1 SGHTA and CDR2 FQGTGA. The CDR3 length is 13 residues. Trimming cost V 5 bases and J 7 bases; bases outside gene matches: 6. The CDR3 reads CASSTETGATQYF. CDR3 sequence (DNA): TGTGCCAGCAGCACCGAGACAGGGGCGACCCAGTACTTC.

CDR3 region: CASSLAGVNTEAFF. The CDR3 nucleotides are TGTGCCAGCAGCCTCGCGGGCGTGAACACTGAAGCTTTCTTT. The J gene is TRBJ1-1, the V gene TRBV7-9; D is unclear. Trimming removed 5 bases from V and 0 bases from J, with 10 bases in between. The CDR3 loop spans 14 amino acids. Germline values: CDR1 SEHNR, CDR2 FQNEAQ (reference sequence).

V is TRBV2 and J is TRBJ1-1; no clear D. The germline gives CDR1 SNHLY, CDR2 FYNNEI. Trimming took off 3 bases at V and 7 bases at J, with 12 bases between the two ends. CDR3 length: 13 amino acids. The CDR3 protein is CASSDMGIVEAFF. Written as DNA, the CDR3 is TGTGCCAGCAGTGACATGGGGATTGTTGAAGCTTTCTTT.

This chain's CDR3 is CARTHRQGAATFNEQFF. DNA for the CDR3: TGTGCCAGAACACATCGACAGGGGGCAGCTACTTTCAATGAGCAGTTCTTC. The V and J genes are TRBV6-4 and TRBJ2-1, with 10 positions matching TRBD1. The CDR3 consists of 17 residues. Germline assignment: CDR1 MRHNA and CDR2 SNTAGT. V lost 9 bases and J lost 6; bases outside the gene matches: 17.

V gene TRBV18 combines with J gene TRBJ2-3; a weak D match, TRBD2 (6 bases). The germline V gene has CDR1 KGHSH and CDR2 LQKENI. The germline V and J ends were trimmed by 5 bases and 6 bases, with 15 bases remaining between them. The CDR3 covers 14 residues. The CDR3 nucleotides read TGTGCCAGCTCATTCCGGGACTCAGGGGATACGCAGTATTTT. This gives the protein CASSFRDSGDTQYF.

The gene calls are TRBV15 and TRBJ1-5, with TRBD1 matching 10 bases. The CDR3 length is 19 residues. The germline gives CDR1 LNHNV, CDR2 YYDKDF (reference sequence). Trimming at V came to 5 bases and at J to 0 bases, leaving 13 bases not matched to a gene. The CDR3 coding sequence is TGTGCCACCAGCGAGTGGGGGACAGGGGAAATCTATAGCAATCAGCCCCAGCATTTT. It encodes CATSEWGTGEIYSNQPQHF.

The genes are TRBV5-1 and TRBJ1-2; tentatively, D is TRBD1 (6 bases). This CDR3 comprises 15 residues. Germline-derived CDR1 and CDR2 are SGHRS and YFSETQ. The V and J ends lost 4 bases and 7 bases respectively, with 20 bases between them. In DNA, the CDR3 is TGCGCCAGCAGCCTTGAACCGGGACATAGTCCTGGCTACACCTTC. Its protein is CASSLEPGHSPGYTF. The whole variable domain, filled in from reference TRBV5-1 and TRBJ1-2, reads KAGVTQTPRYLIKTRGQQVTLSCSPISGHRSVSWYQQTPGQGLQFLFEYFSETQRNKGNFPGRFSGRQFSNSRSEMNVSTLELGDSALYLCASSLEPGHSPGYTFGSGTRLTVV.

For the CDR3, the DNA is TGTGCCAGCAGTACGGGGGGGAGATACACAGATACGCAGTATTTT. The encoded protein is CASSTGGRYTDTQYF. This sequence joins TRBV11-3 and TRBJ2-3; 8 bases fit TRBD2. The CDR3 has 15 amino acids. The V gene end was trimmed by 6 bases and the J gene end by 2 bases; junction bases not matched to a gene: 7. The V gene's germline CDR1 is SGHNT and CDR2 YENEEA.

This clone occurred once. The chain joins TRBV30 to TRBJ2-1; 10 positions agree with TRBD2. The trim removed 0 bases at V and 6 bases at J, leaving 2 bases unmatched. The length of the CDR3 is 14 residues. From germline, CDR1 is GTSNPN and CDR2 SVGIG (reference sequence). Here the CDR3 DNA reads TGTGCCTGGAGTGTGGGACTAGCGAGCAATGAGCAGTTCTTC. This gives the protein CAWSVGLASNEQFF.

This clone was observed a single time. This sequence joins TRBV20-1 and TRBJ2-7; D gene uncertain. V dropped 3 bases and J dropped 9 bases, with 9 bases sitting between them. The CDR3 contains 10 residues. Germline loops: CDR1 DFQATT, CDR2 SNEGSKA (reference sequence). CDR3 nucleotides: TGCAGTGCTAGTACCGTGATGCAGTACTTC. Its translation: CSASTVMQYF.

The chain joins TRBV5-5 to TRBJ2-6, with D possibly matching TRBD2 (6 bases). Looked up from germline, CDR1 is SGHKS and CDR2 is YYEKEE (reference sequence). This CDR3 has 15 residues. The V end lost 2 bases, the J end lost 0 bases, and 6 bases lay between the germline ends. Written as DNA, the CDR3 is TGTGCCAGCAGCTTCGGGGGCTCTGGGGCCAACGTCCTGACTTTC. Translation gives CASSFGGSGANVLTF.